This T cell receptor (beta chain) was retrieved from a study of a mutant IDH1 vaccine in newly diagnosed glioma. Study overall: Sex distribution of treated patients was approximately 60% male and about 38% female; mean age was about 40 years. Receipt of radiotherapy, temozolomide, or both preceded the study, and most received both.

As regards this clone: Its antigen is not identified.

Time point here: week 5, during vaccination. All doses held 300 ug of mutant IDH1 20-mer peptide, with topical imiquimod. The germline V gene has CDR1 SQVTM and CDR2 ANQGSEA. V was trimmed by 7 bases and J by 0 bases, leaving 9 bases between them. This CDR3 comprises 12 residues. This table comes from immunoSEQ multiplex PCR, and its TCRdb copy is limited to in-frame clones, with some not included. The data hold over 45,000 clones, with about 80% observed a single time. The origin of this receptor is a man under 40 with glioma. Sequenced here: PBMCs, sampled from a glioma patient whose treatment included an IDH1 peptide vaccine. The chain has TRBV29-1 and TRBJ1-1; tentatively, D is TRBD1 (6 bases). The CDR3 sequence is CSGYRVNTEAFF. CDR3 nucleotides: TGCAGCGGTTACAGGGTGAACACTGAAGCTTTCTTT.